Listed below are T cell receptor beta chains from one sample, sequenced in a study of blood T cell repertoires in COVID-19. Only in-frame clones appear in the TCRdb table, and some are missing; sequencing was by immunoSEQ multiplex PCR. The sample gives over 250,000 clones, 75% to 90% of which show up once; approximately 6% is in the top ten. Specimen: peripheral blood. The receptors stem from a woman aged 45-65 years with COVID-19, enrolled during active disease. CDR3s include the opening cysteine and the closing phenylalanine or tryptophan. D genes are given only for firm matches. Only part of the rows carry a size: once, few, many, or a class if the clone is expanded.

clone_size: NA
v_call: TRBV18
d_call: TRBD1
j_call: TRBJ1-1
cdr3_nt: TGTGCCAGCTCACCGGGACAGGGCTACACTGAAGCTTTCTTT
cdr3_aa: CASSPGQGYTEAFF

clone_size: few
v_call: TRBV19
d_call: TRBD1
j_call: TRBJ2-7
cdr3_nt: TGTGCCACTACTAAGACAGGGGACTCCTACGAGCAGTACTTC
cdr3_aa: CATTKTGDSYEQYF

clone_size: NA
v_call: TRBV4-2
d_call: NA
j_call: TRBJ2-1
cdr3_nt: TGTGCCAGCAGCCAAGAGTCCACAAATGAGCAGTTCTTC
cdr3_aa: CASSQESTNEQFF

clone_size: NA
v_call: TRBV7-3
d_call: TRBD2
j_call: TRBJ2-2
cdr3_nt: TGTGCCAGCAGTCCCCAAGCGGGAGTCACCGGGGAGCTGTTTTTT
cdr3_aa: CASSPQAGVTGELFF

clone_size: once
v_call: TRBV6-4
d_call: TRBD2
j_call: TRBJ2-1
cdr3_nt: TGTGCCAGCAGTGACTCGACTAGCGGGAGCAATGAGCAGTTCTTC
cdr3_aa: CASSDSTSGSNEQFF

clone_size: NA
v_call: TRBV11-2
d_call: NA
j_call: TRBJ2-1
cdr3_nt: TGTGCCAGCAGCCCGACAAGGGGAAGCTCCTACAATGAGCAGTTCTTC
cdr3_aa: CASSPTRGSSYNEQFF

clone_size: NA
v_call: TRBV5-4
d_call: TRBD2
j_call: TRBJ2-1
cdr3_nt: TGTGCCAGCAGCCGGACTAGCGGGAGTACCGATGAGCAGTTCTTC
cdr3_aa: CASSRTSGSTDEQFF

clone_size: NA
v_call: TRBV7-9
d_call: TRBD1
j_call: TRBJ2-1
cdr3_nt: TGTGCCAGCAGCTTGACAGGGGTCACCTACAATGAGCAGTTCTTC
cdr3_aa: CASSLTGVTYNEQFF

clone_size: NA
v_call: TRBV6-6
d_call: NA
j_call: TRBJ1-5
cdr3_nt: TGTGCCGCAGGCGGGGATGGCGGCACAAATCAGCCCCAGCATTTT
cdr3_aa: CAAGGDGGTNQPQHF

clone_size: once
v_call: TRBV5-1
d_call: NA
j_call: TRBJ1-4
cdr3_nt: TGCGCCAGCAGGTGGGGGGGAGGAGAAAAACTGTTTTTT
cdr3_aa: CASRWGGGEKLFF

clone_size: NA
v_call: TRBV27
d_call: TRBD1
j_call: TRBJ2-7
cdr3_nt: TGTGCCAGCACCCCCGCCCCGGGACAGGGGTATATGGAGCAGTACTTC
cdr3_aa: CASTPAPGQGYMEQYF

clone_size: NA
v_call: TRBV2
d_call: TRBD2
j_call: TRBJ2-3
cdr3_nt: TGTGCCAGCAGTGTTCAGGGTTTCCCCTCGGGAGGTACGCAGTATTTT
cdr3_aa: CASSVQGFPSGGTQYF

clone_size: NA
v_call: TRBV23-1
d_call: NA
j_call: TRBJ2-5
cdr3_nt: TGCGCCACCACTAGGGCTGGGGAAGAGACCCAGTACTTC
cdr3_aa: CATTRAGEETQYF

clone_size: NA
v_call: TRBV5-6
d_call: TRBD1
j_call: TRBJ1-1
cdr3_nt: TGTGCCAGCAGCTTGCCTCATTACAGGGGGCAGAACACTGAAGCTTTCTTT
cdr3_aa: CASSLPHYRGQNTEAFF

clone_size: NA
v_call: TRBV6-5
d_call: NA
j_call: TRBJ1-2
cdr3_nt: TGTGCCAGCAGTTTTTCTCGGGGGGCGGAGGGCTACACCTTC
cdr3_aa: CASSFSRGAEGYTF

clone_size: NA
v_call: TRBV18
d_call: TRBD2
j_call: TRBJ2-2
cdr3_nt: TGTGCCAGCTCACCACTCCCGGGGACTAGCGGGAGTCGGAACACCGGGGAGCTGTTTTTT
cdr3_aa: CASSPLPGTSGSRNTGELFF

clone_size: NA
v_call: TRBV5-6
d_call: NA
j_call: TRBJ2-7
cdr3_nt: TGTGCCAGTACACCTCGGGGGTGGGGGGACCACGAGCAGTACTTC
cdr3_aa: CASTPRGWGDHEQYF

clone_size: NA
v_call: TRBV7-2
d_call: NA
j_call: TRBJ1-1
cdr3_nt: TGTGCCAGCAGCTTAGTTTCGATTGGGGGGTTGAACACTGAAGCTTTCTTT
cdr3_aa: CASSLVSIGGLNTEAFF

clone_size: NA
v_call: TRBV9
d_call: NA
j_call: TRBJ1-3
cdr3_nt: TGTGCCAGCAGCGTAGGCAGGGGAGACACCATATATTTT
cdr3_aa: CASSVGRGDTIYF

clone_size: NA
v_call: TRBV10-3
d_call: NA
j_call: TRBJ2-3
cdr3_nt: TGTGCCATCAGTGAAGGGGTTCCGGCTAGCACAGATACGCAGTATTTT
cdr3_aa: CAISEGVPASTDTQYF